Below are 27 T cell receptor beta chains sequenced from a single sample in a study of monozygotic twins with inflammatory bowel disease. TCRdb re-called the 5' RACE reads and catalogs CDR3 proteins one per entry, DNA excluded. This sample's clone table lists some 440,000 distinct CDR3 sequences. The sample comprised blood. The receptor set was obtained from a human donor with ulcerative colitis or Crohn's disease, or a healthy co-twin of an affected twin (not recorded which).

This rearrangement joins TRBV3-1 to TRBJ1-6; TCRdb gives TRBD1 as the D gene, but with no DNA this cannot be confirmed. The CDR3 runs to 15 residues. Germline CDR1 LGHDT, CDR2 YNNKEL (reference sequence). The CDR3 spells CASSQGTGVNSPLHF.

The chain combines TRBV7-9 with TRBJ2-1; TCRdb picks TRBD2, but there is no DNA to check that call. Per germline, CDR1 SEHNR and CDR2 FQNEAQ (reference sequence). This CDR3 is 17 amino acids long. The CDR3 region is CASSLGSLGGSSHEQFF. Filled out from reference TRBV7-9 and TRBJ2-1, the complete variable domain reads DTGVSQNPRHKITKRGQNVTFRCDPISEHNRLYWYRQTLGQGPEFLTYFQNEAQLEKSRLLSDRFSAERPKGSFSTLEIQRTEQGDSAMYLCASSLGSLGGSSHEQFFGPGTRLTVL.

The gene calls are TRBV12-3 or TRBV12-4 and TRBJ2-7. The CDR3 covers 14 residues. This CDR3 reads CASSLTGVTYEQYF.

V usage is TRBV6-1 and J usage is TRBJ1-3. This CDR3 has 15 amino acids. Germline CDR1 and CDR2: MNHNS and SASEGT. CDR3: CASTRGQGSGNTIYF.

The rearrangement uses TRBV27 and TRBJ2-7; there is no DNA to check the TCRdb D call of TRBD1. The germline V gene has CDR1 MNHEY and CDR2 SMNVEV (reference sequence). This CDR3 spans 15 amino acids. CDR3 in amino acids: CASSARGGEFYEQYF.

The chain recombines TRBV5-1 with TRBJ2-3; TCRdb's D call of TRBD1 is untestable without DNA. Germline V gene data show CDR1 as SGHRS and CDR2 as YFSETQ. The CDR3 extends over 15 amino acids. The CDR3 loop is CASSLEGRVKATQYF.

The V and J genes are TRBV7-9 and TRBJ1-6; the D call of TRBD1 rests on TCRdb alone, since no DNA is present to check it. Germline assignment: CDR1 SEHNR and CDR2 FQNEAQ (reference sequence). This CDR3 has 17 residues. CDR3 residues: CASSKTIGTGVNSPLHF.

This CDR3 is CASSQVPGQTEAFF. This chain joins TRBV3-1 and TRBJ1-1; TCRdb names TRBD1, which stays unverified in the absence of DNA. Germline-derived CDR1 and CDR2 are LGHDT and YNNKEL (reference sequence). The CDR3 is 14 amino acids.

The chain carries TRBV11-2 and TRBJ2-3; TCRdb gives TRBD1 as the D gene, but with no DNA this cannot be confirmed. Looked up from germline, CDR1 is SGHAT and CDR2 is FQNNGV. The CDR3 is made up of 19 amino acids. The CDR3 sequence is CASSGARDRALLITDTQYF.

The V gene is TRBV11-2, the J gene TRBJ2-5; checking the TCRdb D call of TRBD1 is not possible without DNA. CDR1 and CDR2 from the germline V gene are SGHAT and FQNNGV. The CDR3 runs to 19 residues. The CDR3: CASSLRPSGGHNRKETQYF.

The rearrangement uses TRBV2 and TRBJ2-5; TCRdb's D gene call, TRBD1, goes unchecked for lack of DNA. This CDR3 has 14 amino acids. Germline lookup yields CDR1 SNHLY and CDR2 FYNNEI. The CDR3 loop reads CASSEWGPSRTQYF.

The chain couples TRBV7-9 to TRBJ1-2; absent DNA, TCRdb's TRBD1 call cannot be checked. The CDR3 runs to 12 residues. CDR1 is SEHNR and CDR2 is FQNEAQ in the germline V gene (reference sequence). The CDR3 loop is CASGRTDYGYTF.

The genes are TRBV5-1 and TRBJ2-3; TCRdb proposes TRBD1, but this gene call is untestable without DNA. From germline, CDR1 is SGHRS and CDR2 YFSETQ. The CDR3 is 14 amino acids. CDR3 amino acids: CASSAGRSTDTQYF. Filled out from reference TRBV5-1 and TRBJ2-3, the complete variable domain reads KAGVTQTPRYLIKTRGQQVTLSCSPISGHRSVSWYQQTPGQGLQFLFEYFSETQRNKGNFPGRFSGRQFSNSRSEMNVSTLELGDSALYLCASSAGRSTDTQYFGPGTRLTVL.

CDR3 region: CASSQSKTNTISYEQYF. V gene TRBV4-1 combines with J gene TRBJ2-7. The germline CDR1 and CDR2 sequences are MGHRA and YSYEKL. The CDR3 spans 17 residues.

The genes are TRBV20-1 and TRBJ1-1; TCRdb designates TRBD1, a call that cannot be tested without DNA. The CDR3 spans 12 residues. Germline CDR1 reads DFQATT; CDR2 reads SNEGSKA (reference sequence). CDR3 sequence reads: CSGGPTNTEAFF.

The rearrangement uses TRBV14 and TRBJ2-2; the TCRdb call, TRBD1, lacks DNA for checking. This CDR3 is built from 14 residues. Germline V gene data show CDR1 as SGHDN and CDR2 as FVKESK. The CDR3 here is CASSASGGILGLFF.

The chain couples TRBV6-1 to TRBJ1-1; the D call from TCRdb, TRBD1, cannot be confirmed without DNA. The CDR3 runs to 14 residues. CDR1 is MNHNS and CDR2 is SASEGT in the germline V gene. CDR3: CASHDSGKNTEAFF.

The chain combines TRBV20-1 with TRBJ2-1; TCRdb's D call of TRBD2 is untestable without DNA. CDR1 is DFQATT and CDR2 is SNEGSKA in the germline V gene (reference sequence). The CDR3 spans 15 residues. The CDR3 sequence: CSARDRVTSGDEQFF.

The rearrangement uses TRBV5-1 and TRBJ2-2. CDR3 length: 14 amino acids. Germline V gene sequence: CDR1 SGHRS, CDR2 YFSETQ. The CDR3 region is CASSPEGRNGELFF.

The rearrangement joins TRBV7-7 to TRBJ2-5; TCRdb returns TRBD2, unconfirmable since there is no DNA. This CDR3 spans 16 amino acids. Germline V lookup: CDR1 SSHAT, CDR2 FNYEAQ (reference sequence). The CDR3 reads CASSSSSGRAGETQYF.

The chain joins TRBV5-7 to TRBJ2-7; TCRdb's assignment of TRBD2 cannot be checked, as there is no DNA. TRBV5-7 falls under the ORF class, with uncertain function. The CDR3 runs to 16 residues. The CDR3 sequence is CASSLDPGLGPYEQYF.

This chain links TRBV6-5 with TRBJ2-7; absent DNA, TCRdb's TRBD2 call cannot be checked. Germline V gene sequence: CDR1 MNHEY, CDR2 SVGAGI. The CDR3 covers 17 residues. The CDR3 region is CASSYPIGTSENYEQYF.

The V gene is TRBV29-1, the J gene TRBJ2-1; lacking DNA, the TRBD2 call made by TCRdb goes unchecked. The CDR3 is made up of 12 amino acids. The germline gives CDR1 SQVTM, CDR2 ANQGSEA. The CDR3: CSVVIAYNEQFF.

This chain uses TRBV5-5 with TRBJ2-5; TCRdb designates TRBD1, a call that cannot be tested without DNA. The CDR3 length is 14 residues. The V gene's germline CDR1 is SGHKS and CDR2 YYEKEE (reference sequence). The CDR3 sequence: CASSPFSGTETQYF.

V gene TRBV5-1 combines with J gene TRBJ2-2. This CDR3 contains 15 residues. The germline CDR1 and CDR2 sequences are SGHRS and YFSETQ. CDR3 protein: CASSLQAGNTGELFF.

The V gene is TRBV28, the J gene TRBJ1-1; the TRBD1 assignment by TCRdb is unverifiable without DNA. Germline assignment: CDR1 MDHEN and CDR2 SYDVKM. The CDR3 has 16 residues. CDR3 residues: CASSHKQVPRGTEAFF. Full variable domain (missing parts from reference TRBV28 and TRBJ1-1): DVKVTQSSRYLVKRTGEKVFLECVQDMDHENMFWYRQDPGLGLRLIYFSYDVKMKEKGDIPEGYSVSREKKERFSLILESASTNQTSMYLCASSHKQVPRGTEAFFGQGTRLTVV.

The J gene is TRBJ2-3, the V gene TRBV2; TCRdb's assignment of TRBD2 cannot be checked, as there is no DNA. The CDR3 loop spans 15 amino acids. Germline V CDR1 and CDR2: SNHLY, FYNNEI. Here the CDR3 reads CASSEGTHWLNTQYF.